A single sample gave rise to the 2 T cell receptor beta chains below, sequenced in a study of shared T cell receptors in the human thymus. Produced via immunoSEQ multiplex PCR; TCRdb's table is partial and in-frame only. This sample has 540,000 or so clones, with approximately 80% found just once. The data also belong to a second study, concerning human thymus T cells.

Sequenced input: thymocytes. All receptors come from a boy under two years old with a congenital heart defect.

The sample holds one count of this clone. The V and J genes are TRBV6-1 and TRBJ2-2, with TRBD1 identical over 11 bases. V shed 3 bases, J shed 7 bases, and the junction held 7 bases outside the gene matches. Germline CDR1 MNHNS, CDR2 SASEGT. This CDR3 has 16 amino acids. CDR3 in amino acids: CASSDPRTGGIGELFF. The DNA of the CDR3 is TGTGCCAGCAGTGATCCCCGGACAGGGGGCATCGGGGAGCTGTTTTTT.

The chain is built from TRBV27 and TRBJ2-7, with D maybe TRBD2 (5 bases). CDR3 size: 17 residues. The V gene's germline CDR1 is MNHEY and CDR2 SMNVEV (reference sequence). V was clipped by 4 bases and J by 3 bases, with 22 bases between them. The CDR3 loop is CASSSPPRVAPGYEQYF. The CDR3 region has the DNA TGTGCCAGCAGTTCCCCTCCGAGGGTCGCTCCGGGCTACGAGCAGTACTTC.